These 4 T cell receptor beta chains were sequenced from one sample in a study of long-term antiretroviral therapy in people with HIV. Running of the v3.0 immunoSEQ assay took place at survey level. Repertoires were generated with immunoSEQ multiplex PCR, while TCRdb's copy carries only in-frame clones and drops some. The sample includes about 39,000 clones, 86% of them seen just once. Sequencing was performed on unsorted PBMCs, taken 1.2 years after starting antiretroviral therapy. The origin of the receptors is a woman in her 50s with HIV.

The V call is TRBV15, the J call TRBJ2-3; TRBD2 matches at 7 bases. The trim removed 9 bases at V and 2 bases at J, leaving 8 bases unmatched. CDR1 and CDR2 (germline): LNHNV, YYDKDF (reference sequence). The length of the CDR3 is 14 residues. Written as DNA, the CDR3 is TGTGCCACGGGATGGGGGGGGGACACAGATACGCAGTATTTT. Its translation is CATGWGGDTDTQYF.

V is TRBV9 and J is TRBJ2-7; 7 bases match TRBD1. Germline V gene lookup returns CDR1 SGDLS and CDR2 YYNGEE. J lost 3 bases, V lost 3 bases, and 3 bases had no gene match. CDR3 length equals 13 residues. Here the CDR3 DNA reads TGTGCCAGCAGCGAGGGACAGCACTACGAGCAGTACTTC. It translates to CASSEGQHYEQYF.

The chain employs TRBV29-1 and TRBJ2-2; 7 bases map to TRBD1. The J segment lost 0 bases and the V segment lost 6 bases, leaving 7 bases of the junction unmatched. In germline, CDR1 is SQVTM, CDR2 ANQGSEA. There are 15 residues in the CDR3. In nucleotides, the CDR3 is TGCAGCGTCGCCCTCGGGACAGCGAACACCGGGGAGCTGTTTTTT. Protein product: CSVALGTANTGELFF.

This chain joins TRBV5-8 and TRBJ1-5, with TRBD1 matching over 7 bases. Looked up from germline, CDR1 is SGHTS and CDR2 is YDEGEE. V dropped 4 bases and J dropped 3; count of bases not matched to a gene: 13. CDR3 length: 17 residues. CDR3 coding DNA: TGTGCCAGCAGCGCCCACCAGCCCGAGGGGGCCAATCAGCCCCAGCATTTT. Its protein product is CASSAHQPEGANQPQHF.